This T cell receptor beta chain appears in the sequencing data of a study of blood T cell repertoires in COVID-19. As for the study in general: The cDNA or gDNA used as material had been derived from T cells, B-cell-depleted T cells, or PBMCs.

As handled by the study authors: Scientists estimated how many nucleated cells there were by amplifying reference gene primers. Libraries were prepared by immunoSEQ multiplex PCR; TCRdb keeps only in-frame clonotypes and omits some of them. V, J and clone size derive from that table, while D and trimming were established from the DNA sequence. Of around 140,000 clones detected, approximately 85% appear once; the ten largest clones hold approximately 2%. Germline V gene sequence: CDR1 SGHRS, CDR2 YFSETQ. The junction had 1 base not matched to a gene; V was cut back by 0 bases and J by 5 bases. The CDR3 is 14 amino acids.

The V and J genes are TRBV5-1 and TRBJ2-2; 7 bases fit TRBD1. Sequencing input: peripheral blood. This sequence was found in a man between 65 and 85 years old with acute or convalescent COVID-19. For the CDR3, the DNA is TGCGCCAGCAGCTTGGAGGGGGCGACCGGGGAGCTGTTTTTT. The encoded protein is CASSLEGATGELFF.